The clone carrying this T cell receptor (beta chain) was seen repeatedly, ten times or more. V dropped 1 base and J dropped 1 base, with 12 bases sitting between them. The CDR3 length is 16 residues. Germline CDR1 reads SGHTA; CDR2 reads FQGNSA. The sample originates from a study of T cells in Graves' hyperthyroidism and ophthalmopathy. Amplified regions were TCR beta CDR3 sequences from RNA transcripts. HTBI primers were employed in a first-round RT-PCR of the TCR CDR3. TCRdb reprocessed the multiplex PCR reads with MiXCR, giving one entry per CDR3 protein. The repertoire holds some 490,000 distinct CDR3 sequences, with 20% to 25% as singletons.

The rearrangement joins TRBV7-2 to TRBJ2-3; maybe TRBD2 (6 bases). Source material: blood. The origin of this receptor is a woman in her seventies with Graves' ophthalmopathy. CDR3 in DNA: TGTGCCAGCAGCTTAGGGATAGGAGGGGGCACAGATACGCAGTATTTT. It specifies CASSLGIGGGTDTQYF.